The present T cell receptor beta chain was sequenced within a study of blood T cell repertoires in COVID-19. At the level of the study: The study drew acute and convalescent COVID-19 samples from the United States, Italy and Spain.

Clones were sequenced by immunoSEQ multiplex PCR, and TCRdb holds only the in-frame ones, with some missing. The sample shows around 140,000 clones, more than 60% of them seen only once. V lost 0 bases and J 0 bases, leaving 10 bases between the germline ends. Germline assignment: CDR1 SGDLS and CDR2 YYNGEE. There are 15 residues in the CDR3. This clone occurred once. Material for sequencing was peripheral blood. The clonotype originates from a woman in her 70s with acute or convalescent COVID-19. This rearrangement joins TRBV9 to TRBJ2-7, with D maybe TRBD2 (6 bases). Here the CDR3 DNA reads TGTGCCAGCAGCGTAGGGGGGGATAGCTCCTACGAGCAGTACTTC. Translation: CASSVGGDSSYEQYF.